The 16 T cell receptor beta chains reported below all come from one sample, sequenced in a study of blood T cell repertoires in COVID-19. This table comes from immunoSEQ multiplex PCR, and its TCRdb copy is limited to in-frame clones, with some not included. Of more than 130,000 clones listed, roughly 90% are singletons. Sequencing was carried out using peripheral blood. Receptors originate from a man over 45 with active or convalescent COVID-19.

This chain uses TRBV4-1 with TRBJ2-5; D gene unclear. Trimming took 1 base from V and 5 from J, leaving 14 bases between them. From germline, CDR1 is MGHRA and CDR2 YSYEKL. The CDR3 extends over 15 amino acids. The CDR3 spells CASSQGFSNWETQYF. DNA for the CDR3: TGCGCCAGCAGCCAAGGTTTCAGTAATTGGGAGACCCAGTACTTC.

The CDR3 region is CASSVVGTGGTEAFF. The CDR3 coding sequence is TGTGCCAGCAGCGTAGTGGGGACAGGCGGCACTGAAGCTTTCTTT. The J gene is TRBJ1-1, the V gene TRBV9; 8 bases map to TRBD1. V shed 0 bases and J 4 bases; nucleotides not matched to a gene: 5. This CDR3 comprises 15 residues. Germline loops: CDR1 SGDLS, CDR2 YYNGEE.

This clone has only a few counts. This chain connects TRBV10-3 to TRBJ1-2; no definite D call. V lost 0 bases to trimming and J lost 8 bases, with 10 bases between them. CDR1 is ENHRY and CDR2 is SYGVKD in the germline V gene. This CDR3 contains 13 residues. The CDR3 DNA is TGTGCCATCAGTGAGTCTGGGGAGGCCGGCTACACCTTC. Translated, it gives CAISESGEAGYTF.

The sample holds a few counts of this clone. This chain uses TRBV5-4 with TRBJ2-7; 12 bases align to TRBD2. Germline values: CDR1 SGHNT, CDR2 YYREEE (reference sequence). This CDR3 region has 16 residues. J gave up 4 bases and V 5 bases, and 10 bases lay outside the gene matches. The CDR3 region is CASSRRLAGDPYEQYF. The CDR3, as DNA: TGTGCCAGCAGTCGACGACTAGCGGGAGATCCATACGAGCAGTACTTC.

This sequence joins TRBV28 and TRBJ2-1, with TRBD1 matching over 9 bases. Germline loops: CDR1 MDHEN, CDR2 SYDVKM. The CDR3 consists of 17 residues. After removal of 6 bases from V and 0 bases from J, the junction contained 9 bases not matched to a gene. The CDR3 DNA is TGTGCCAGCAGCCACCACGGGACAGGGAGCTCCTACAATGAGCAGTTCTTC. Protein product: CASSHHGTGSSYNEQFF.

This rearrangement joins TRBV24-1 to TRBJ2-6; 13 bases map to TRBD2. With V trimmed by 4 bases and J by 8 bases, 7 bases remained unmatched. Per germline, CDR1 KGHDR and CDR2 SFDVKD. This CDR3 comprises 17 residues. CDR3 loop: CATSEHGLAGVTNVLTF. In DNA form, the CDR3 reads TGTGCCACCAGTGAACATGGACTAGCGGGAGTGACCAACGTCCTGACTTTC.

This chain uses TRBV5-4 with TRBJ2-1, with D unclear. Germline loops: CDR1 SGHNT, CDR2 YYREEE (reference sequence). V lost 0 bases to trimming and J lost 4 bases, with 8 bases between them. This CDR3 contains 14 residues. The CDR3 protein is CASSLGGGYNEQFF. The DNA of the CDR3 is TGTGCCAGCAGCTTGGGTGGCGGTTACAATGAGCAGTTCTTC.

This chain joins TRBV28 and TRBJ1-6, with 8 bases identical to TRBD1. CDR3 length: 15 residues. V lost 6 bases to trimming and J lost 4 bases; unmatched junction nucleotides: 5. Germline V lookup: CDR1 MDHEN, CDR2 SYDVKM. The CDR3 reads CASSSGQGYNSPLHF. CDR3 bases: TGTGCCAGCAGCTCAGGACAGGGTTATAATTCACCCCTCCACTTT.

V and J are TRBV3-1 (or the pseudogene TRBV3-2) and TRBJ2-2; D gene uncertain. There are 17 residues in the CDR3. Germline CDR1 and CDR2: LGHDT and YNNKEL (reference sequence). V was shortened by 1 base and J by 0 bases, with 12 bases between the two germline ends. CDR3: CASSQGSVWSNTGELFF. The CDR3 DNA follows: TGTGCCAGCAGCCAAGGTTCAGTTTGGTCGAACACCGGGGAGCTGTTTTTT.

The CDR3 is CASSPQGQGDYGYTF. As DNA, the CDR3 is TGTGCCAGCAGCCCCCAGGGACAGGGCGACTATGGCTACACCTTC. V and J are TRBV9 and TRBJ1-2; 9 bases map to TRBD1. The germline gives CDR1 SGDLS, CDR2 YYNGEE. V lost 4 bases to trimming and J lost 3 bases; unmatched junction nucleotides: 7. This CDR3 region has 15 residues.

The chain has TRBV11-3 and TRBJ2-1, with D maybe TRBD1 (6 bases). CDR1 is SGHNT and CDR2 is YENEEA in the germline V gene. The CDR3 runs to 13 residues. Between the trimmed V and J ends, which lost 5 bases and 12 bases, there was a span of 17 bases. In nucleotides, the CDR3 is TGTGCCAGCAGCCGCAAAACAGGGTGGGGGCAGTTCTTC. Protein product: CASSRKTGWGQFF.

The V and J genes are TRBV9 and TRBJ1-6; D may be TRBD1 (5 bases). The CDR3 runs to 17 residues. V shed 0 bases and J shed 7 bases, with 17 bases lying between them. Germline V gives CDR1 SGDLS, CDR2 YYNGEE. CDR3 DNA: TGTGCCAGCAGCGTAGGAGTTTATGGGGCGGCAAATTCACCCCTCCACTTT. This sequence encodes CASSVGVYGAANSPLHF.

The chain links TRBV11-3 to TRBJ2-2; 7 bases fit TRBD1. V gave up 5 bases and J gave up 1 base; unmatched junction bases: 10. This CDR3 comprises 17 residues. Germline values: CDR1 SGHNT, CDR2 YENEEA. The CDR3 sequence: CASSGYRGPVNTGELFF. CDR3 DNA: TGTGCCAGCAGCGGATACAGGGGCCCCGTGAACACCGGGGAGCTGTTTTTT.

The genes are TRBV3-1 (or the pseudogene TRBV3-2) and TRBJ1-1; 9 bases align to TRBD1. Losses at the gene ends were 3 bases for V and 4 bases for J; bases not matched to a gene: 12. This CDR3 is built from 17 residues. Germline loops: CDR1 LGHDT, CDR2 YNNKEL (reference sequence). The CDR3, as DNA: TGTGCCAGCAGCCAGCCTGACTGGACAGGGGCGGGCACTGAAGCTTTCTTT. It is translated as CASSQPDWTGAGTEAFF.

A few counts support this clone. CDR3 DNA sequence: TGTGCCAGCAGCTCTCAAGGACATTTCAATGAGCAGTTCTTC. It specifies CASSSQGHFNEQFF. The chain employs TRBV7-2 and TRBJ2-1; D perhaps matches TRBD1 (5 bases). The CDR3 sequence is 14 residues long. Germline CDR1 SGHTA, CDR2 FQGNSA. V was trimmed by 4 bases and J by 6 bases, leaving 13 bases between them.

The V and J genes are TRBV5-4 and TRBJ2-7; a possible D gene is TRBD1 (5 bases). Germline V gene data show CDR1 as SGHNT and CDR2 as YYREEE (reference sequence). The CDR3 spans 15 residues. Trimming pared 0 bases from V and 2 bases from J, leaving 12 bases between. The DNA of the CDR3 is TGTGCCAGCAGCTTGGACCCAGGGATCGCCTACGAGCAGTACTTC. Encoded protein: CASSLDPGIAYEQYF.